This T cell receptor beta chain was identified in a study of regulatory T cells in long-lasting Graves disease. Arm-PCR of CDR3 regions and iRepertoire HTBI primers were the basis on which TCR beta libraries were built. TCRdb redid the calling of the multiplex PCR reads with MiXCR, one entry per CDR3 protein. The profile shows some 330,000 distinct CDR3 sequences, less than 30% of them singletons. V was clipped by 5 bases and J by 4 bases; unmatched bases: 9. Per germline, CDR1 SGHAT and CDR2 FQNNGV. The CDR3 extends over 18 amino acids. As for time point: persistent/refractory GD, antithyroid drugs over 5 years with positive TRAb. Researchers made the TCR library from RNA that was extracted from PBMCs.

V gene TRBV11-2 combines with J gene TRBJ2-2, with TRBD2 matching over 14 bases. The TCR originated in a middle-aged woman with Graves disease. The sequencing here drew on peripheral blood mononuclear cells (PBMCs), taken when the disease was refractory, from a patient treated with antithyroid drugs. The CDR3 protein is CASSPGTSGSRATGELFF. The CDR3 DNA follows: TGTGCCAGCAGCCCCGGGACTAGCGGGAGCCGGGCCACCGGGGAGCTGTTTTTT.